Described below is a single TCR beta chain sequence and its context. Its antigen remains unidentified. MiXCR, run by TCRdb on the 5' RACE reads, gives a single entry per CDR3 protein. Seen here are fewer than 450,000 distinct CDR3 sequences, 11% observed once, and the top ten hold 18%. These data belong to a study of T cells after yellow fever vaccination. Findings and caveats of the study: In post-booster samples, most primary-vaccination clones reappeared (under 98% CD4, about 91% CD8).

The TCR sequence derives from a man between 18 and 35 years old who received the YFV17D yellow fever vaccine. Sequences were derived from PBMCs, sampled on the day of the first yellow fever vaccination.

CDR3 in DNA: TGTGCCAGCAGCCAAGGGGCCGGATTAATGGAGACCCAGTACTTC. Encoded protein: CASSQGAGLMETQYF. The chain couples TRBV3-1 to TRBJ2-5; D is unclear. CDR1 LGHDT and CDR2 YNNKEL come from the germline V gene (reference sequence). The CDR3 is 15 amino acids. The V gene lost 1 base and the J gene lost 5 bases, with 14 bases spanning the gap.